This T cell receptor (beta chain) was recovered during a study of T cell responses to AZD1222 COVID-19 vaccine. Notes on this clone: Its antigen is unidentified.

CDR1 and CDR2 (germline): SGHDT, YYEEEE. This CDR3 has 15 amino acids. J gave up 8 bases and V 0 bases, and 8 bases lay outside the gene matches. Sequencing used immunoSEQ multiplex PCR; TCRdb keeps in-frame clones, though not all of them. The sample lists about 120,000 clones; 88% were seen once. Researchers grouped second doses given at about 4 or about 12 weeks into one pool. Study-level results: Compared with day 0, the breadth and depth of the Spike-specific TCR repertoire rose significantly after two doses of AZD1222. The reported proportion of spike-specific TCRs targeting unmutated variant regions was nearly half.

The chain joins TRBV5-6 to TRBJ2-4; 7 bases align to TRBD1. The sequence came from an adult who received the AZD1222 COVID-19 vaccine. The sequences come from peripheral blood, collected 28 days after the second AZD1222 dose. This chain's CDR3 is CASSLGDSPWDIQYF. CDR3 bases: TGTGCCAGCAGCTTGGGGGACAGTCCTTGGGACATTCAGTACTTC. Full variable domain (remainder filled in from reference TRBV5-6 and TRBJ2-4): DAGVTQSPTHLIKTRGQQVTLRCSPKSGHDTVSWYQQALGQGPQFIFQYYEEEERQRGNFPDRFSGHQFPNYSSELNVNALLLGDSALYLCASSLGDSPWDIQYFGAGTRLSVL.